The 4 T cell receptor beta chains below all came from one sample that was sequenced in a study of OX40 agonist ivuxolimab in advanced cancers. Clones were sequenced by immunoSEQ multiplex PCR, and TCRdb holds only the in-frame ones, with some missing. The data show more than 35,000 clones, approximately 84% seen once. The sequencing used CD4+ or CD8+ T cells sorted from blood, collected in a trial of the OX40 agonist ivuxolimab. The receptors shown here come from an adult with an advanced solid tumor such as melanoma, head and neck, liver or kidney cancer.

The V call is TRBV4-3, the J call TRBJ2-7; no clear D. This CDR3 has 14 amino acids. Trimming removed 0 bases at V and 4 bases at J, with 10 bases between. The V gene's germline CDR1 is LGHNA and CDR2 YSLEER. The CDR3 protein is CASSQDQEGYEQYF. CDR3 DNA: TGCGCCAGCAGCCAAGATCAGGAAGGGTACGAGCAGTACTTC.

J is TRBJ1-1 and V is TRBV7-9; D is uncertain. V was trimmed by 2 bases and J by 5 bases, leaving 3 bases between them. This CDR3 is built from 11 residues. Germline V gives CDR1 SEHNR, CDR2 FQNEAQ (reference sequence). The CDR3 protein is CASSLRTEAFF. The CDR3 DNA follows: TGTGCCAGCAGCTTAAGAACTGAAGCTTTCTTT.

The chain couples TRBV7-7 to TRBJ2-3; 7 bases are a match to TRBD2. The CDR3 consists of 12 residues. CDR1 and CDR2 from the germline V gene are SSHAT and FNYEAQ (reference sequence). The CDR3 DNA follows: TGTGCAGCGGGACCCCTGGGAGATACGCAGTATTTT. The encoded protein is CAAGPLGDTQYF. Complete variable domain (other parts from reference TRBV7-7 and TRBJ2-3): GAGVSQSPRYKVTKRGQDVTLRCDPISSHATLYWYQQALGQGPEFLTYFNYEAQPDKSGLPSDRFSAERPEGSISTLTIQRTEQRDSAMYRCAAGPLGDTQYFGPGTRLTVL.

This chain connects TRBV9 to TRBJ2-2, with 10 bases aligning to TRBD1. Trimming at V came to 3 bases and at J to 9 bases, leaving 5 bases not matched to a gene. The CDR3 totals 14 residues. Germline assignment: CDR1 SGDLS and CDR2 YYNGEE. In DNA form, the CDR3 reads TGTGCCAGCAGCGCGGGACAGGGGTTATGGGAGCTGTTTTTT. It is translated as CASSAGQGLWELFF.